The TCR beta chain under discussion was sequenced for a study of OX40 agonist ivuxolimab in advanced cancers. Study details: Those enrolled were less than 85% male, with a mean age of about 66 years and ages from roughly 20 to 90. Enrollees could have had prior anti-PD-1, anti-PD-L1 or anti-CTLA-4 therapy, which 30% to 50% had received. Study findings and constraints: Averaging showed that CD8+ T cells had more expanded clones than CD4+ did. Antigen specificity was not determined for the expanded peripheral T cells.

This table comes from immunoSEQ multiplex PCR, and its TCRdb copy is limited to in-frame clones, with some not included. The sample lists 35,000 to 55,000 clones; over 65% were seen once. The CDR3 has 15 residues. The germline V gene encodes CDR1 MGHRA and CDR2 YSYEKL. Trimming cost V 0 bases and J 4 bases; bases outside gene matches: 1. In regard to this clone: Its target is unknown.

The sample consisted of CD4+ or CD8+ T cells sorted from blood, taken in a trial of the OX40 agonist ivuxolimab. The sequence was obtained from an adult with an advanced solid tumor such as melanoma, head and neck, liver or kidney cancer. This sequence joins TRBV4-1 and TRBJ2-1, with 9 bases fitting TRBD1. CDR3 in DNA: TGCGCCAGCAGCCAAGATGGACAGGGGTACAATGAGCAGTTCTTC. This sequence encodes CASSQDGQGYNEQFF.